Listed below are T cell receptor beta chains from one sample, sequenced in a study of blood T cell repertoires in COVID-19. Using immunoSEQ multiplex PCR, the repertoire was profiled, and TCRdb retains in-frame clones only, with some absent. The sample contains around 140,000 clones, roughly three quarters of which appear only once. What was sequenced was peripheral blood. Source of these receptors: a woman aged 55-70 years with acute or convalescent COVID-19. The CDR3 runs from the conserved cysteine through the conserved F or W. A D gene is named only where the DNA matches it firmly. Where a row states a size, it is once, few, many or the class of an expanded clone; other rows omit it.

d_call,v_call,clone_size,j_call,cdr3_aa,cdr3_nt
TRBD1,TRBV5-6,-,TRBJ1-5,CASSSDRGRANQPQHF,TGTGCCAGCAGCTCCGACAGGGGTAGGGCCAATCAGCCCCAGCATTTT
-,TRBV7-3,-,TRBJ2-1,CASSLQGRGTYNEQFF,TGTGCCAGCAGCCTACAGGGAAGGGGTACTTACAATGAGCAGTTCTTC
TRBD2,TRBV2,many,TRBJ2-5,CASSEGLGLVTQETQYF,TGTGCCAGCAGTGAAGGCCTGGGACTAGTAACCCAAGAGACCCAGTACTTC
-,TRBV12-3/TRBV12-4,-,TRBJ2-7,CASSPGTTYEQYF,TGTGCCAGCAGTCCTGGGACAACCTACGAGCAGTACTTC
-,TRBV5-6,once,TRBJ1-4,CASSLGTIILNEKLFF,TGTGCCAGCAGCTTGGGGACAATAATCCTTAATGAAAAACTGTTTTTT
TRBD2,TRBV27,-,TRBJ2-1,CASSSLAGARDEQFF,TGTGCCAGCAGTTCACTAGCGGGGGCCAGGGATGAGCAGTTCTTC
-,TRBV27,-,TRBJ1-5,CASRPQTAYSNQPQHF,TGTGCCAGCAGACCCCAGACAGCTTATAGCAATCAGCCCCAGCATTTT
TRBD2,TRBV3-1/TRBV3-2,few,TRBJ2-7,CASTIAGGPDEQYF,TGTGCCAGCACCATAGCGGGAGGGCCCGACGAGCAGTACTTC
TRBD1,TRBV20-1,-,TRBJ1-2,CSASVGQINYGYTF,TGCAGTGCTAGTGTGGGACAGATCAACTATGGCTACACCTTC
-,TRBV5-1,once,TRBJ1-1,CASSLEKPGLGMNTEAFF,TGCGCCAGCAGCTTGGAAAAACCAGGGCTAGGGATGAACACTGAAGCTTTCTTT
TRBD2,TRBV7-3,-,TRBJ2-3,CASSLVGGPNTQYF,TGTGCCAGCAGCTTAGTGGGAGGGCCAAATACGCAGTATTTT
-,TRBV24-1,-,TRBJ1-5,CATSEPGGNQPQHF,TGTGCCACCAGTGAACCGGGAGGCAATCAGCCCCAGCATTTT
-,TRBV24-1,-,TRBJ2-7,CATSPRDSPYEQYF,TGTGCCACCAGTCCCCGGGACTCACCCTACGAGCAGTACTTC